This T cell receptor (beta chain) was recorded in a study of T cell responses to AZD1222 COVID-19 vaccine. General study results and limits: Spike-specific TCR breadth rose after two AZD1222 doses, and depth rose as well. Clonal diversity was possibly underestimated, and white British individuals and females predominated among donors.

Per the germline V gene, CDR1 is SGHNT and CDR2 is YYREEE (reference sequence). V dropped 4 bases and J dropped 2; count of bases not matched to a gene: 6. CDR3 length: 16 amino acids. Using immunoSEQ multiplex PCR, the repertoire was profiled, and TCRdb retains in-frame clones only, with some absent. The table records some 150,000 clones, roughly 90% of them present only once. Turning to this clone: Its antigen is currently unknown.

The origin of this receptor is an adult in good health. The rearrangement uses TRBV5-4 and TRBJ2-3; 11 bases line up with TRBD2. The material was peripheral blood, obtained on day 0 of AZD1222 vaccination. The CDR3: CASSLGTSGTTDTQYF. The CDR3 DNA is TGTGCCAGCAGCCTGGGGACTAGCGGAACCACAGATACGCAGTATTTT. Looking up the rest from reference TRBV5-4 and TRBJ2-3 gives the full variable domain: ETGVTQSPTHLIKTRGQQVTLRCSSQSGHNTVSWYQQALGQGPQFIFQYYREEENGRGNFPPRFSGLQFPNYSSELNVNALELDDSALYLCASSLGTSGTTDTQYFGPGTRLTVL.